The rows below give T cell receptor beta chains drawn from one sample of a study of spatial heterogeneity in lung cancer. MiXCR, run by TCRdb on the 5' RACE reads, gives a single entry per CDR3 protein. The repertoire includes about 11,000 distinct CDR3 sequences, around 9.1% of them detected once, and less than 40% sits in the top ten. Sequenced material: PBMCs, taken at follow-up. Receptor source: a female donor with early-stage non-small cell lung cancer. The CDR3 runs from the conserved cysteine through the conserved F or W. Part of the rows lack a size; the others show once, few, many or a class for expanded clones.

clone size | V gene | CDR3 protein
many | TRBV7-9 | CASSLARGREKLFF
many | TRBV28 | CASSLEISYEQYF
. | TRBV30 | CAWSVADRDTGELFF
once | TRBV4-3 | CASSQVLSGATEAFF
many | TRBV29-1 | CSVDGGTGGFNEQFF
many | TRBV6-2/TRBV6-3 | CASSYGGSTDTQYF
many | TRBV7-3 | CASSLAGWAQETQYF
. | TRBV20-1 | CSARSTLTYNEQFF
. | TRBV7-9 | CASSSPLADENEQFF
many | TRBV4-3 | CASSQDVGAWTGELFF
few | TRBV28 | CASSFGGSRYNEQFF
many | TRBV4-3 | CASSQGGGWGEQYF
many | TRBV24-1 | CATSDPGTPQETQYF
few | TRBV7-8 | CASTTPGANTEAFF
medium-sized | TRBV6-2/TRBV6-3 | CASSFLGDPGANVLTF
few | TRBV2 | CAGGPPSYNEQFF
many | TRBV4-2 | CASSQWSHLEPLGYTF
many | TRBV6-2/TRBV6-3 | CASTQKPNTGELFF
medium-sized | TRBV12-3/TRBV12-4 | CASRFPGQGNEQFF
. | TRBV7-2 | CASSLGVSLDYEQYF
many | TRBV5-6 | CASSLGLAGGPETQYF
many | TRBV18 | CASSPARGGTEAFF
many | TRBV7-3 | CASSRLAGGGDTQYF
many | TRBV27 | CASSKTRTDRVYEQYF
. | TRBV12-3/TRBV12-4 | CASSWYRDEQYF
many | TRBV24-1 | CATSDRDFNQPQHF
many | TRBV7-9 | CASSPGRFADYGYTF